These 17 T cell receptor beta chains came from one sample sequenced in a study of T cell responses to AZD1222 COVID-19 vaccine. Sequenced by immunoSEQ multiplex PCR; TCRdb stores in-frame clones only, minus some. The sample carries about 110,000 clones, about 90% recorded once. The source was peripheral blood, collected 28 days after the second AZD1222 dose. The receptors come from an adult who received the AZD1222 COVID-19 vaccine.

This clone was observed a few times. The gene calls are TRBV29-1 and TRBJ1-2; no definite D call. The CDR3 consists of 12 residues. CDR1 is SQVTM, CDR2 ANQGSEA, per germline. The germline V and J ends were trimmed by 2 bases and 4 bases, with 8 bases remaining between them. The CDR3 DNA reads as TGCAGCGTTGAATCAAATCCCTATGGCTACACCTTC. It translates to CSVESNPYGYTF.

This chain links TRBV7-8 with TRBJ1-5; D is uncertain. CDR1 and CDR2 from the germline V gene are SGHVS and FQNEAQ. V was clipped by 2 bases and J by 4 bases, with 9 bases between them. The CDR3 covers 14 residues. The CDR3 here is CASSLPPGNQPQHF. Written as DNA, the CDR3 is TGTGCCAGCAGCTTACCTCCGGGGAATCAGCCCCAGCATTTT.

The gene calls are TRBV5-1 and TRBJ2-3, with D perhaps TRBD2 (5 bases). The CDR3 length is 17 residues. Germline CDR1 reads SGHRS; CDR2 reads YFSETQ. V lost 0 bases to trimming and J lost 0 bases, with 14 bases between them. CDR3 sequence reads: CASSLGASGSSTDTQYF. The CDR3 DNA follows: TGCGCCAGCAGCTTGGGGGCCTCGGGGAGCAGCACAGATACGCAGTATTTT.

The genes are TRBV5-8 and TRBJ1-1; possibly TRBD1 for D (5 bases). Germline V gene lookup returns CDR1 SGHTS and CDR2 YDEGEE. The ends were cut back, 4 bases at V and 1 base at J, with 20 bases in the middle. The CDR3 spans 17 residues. The CDR3 loop reads CASSPRGRAGPNTEAFF. Written as DNA, the CDR3 is TGTGCCAGCAGCCCGAGGGGCCGGGCAGGGCCGAACACTGAAGCTTTCTTT. Combining the CDR3 with reference TRBV5-8 and TRBJ1-1 gives the whole variable domain EAGVTQSPTHLIKTRGQQATLRCSPISGHTSVYWYQQALGLGLQFLLWYDEGEERNRGNFPPRFSGRQFPNYSSELNVNALELEDSALYLCASSPRGRAGPNTEAFFGQGTRLTVV.

This rearrangement joins TRBV18 to TRBJ1-5; no clear D. The germline V gene encodes CDR1 KGHSH and CDR2 LQKENI. The CDR3 is 14 residues long. V was cut by 3 bases and J by 9 bases, with 15 bases left in between. For the CDR3, the DNA is TGTGCCAGCTCACCGTCCGTCCGAGTCCTGCCCCAGCATTTT. Amino acid sequence: CASSPSVRVLPQHF.

The sample holds a few counts of this clone. This chain links TRBV5-1 with TRBJ2-3, with a possible D match to TRBD1 (6 bases). V lost 4 bases and J 2 bases, leaving 23 bases between the germline ends. The CDR3 is 18 amino acids. Germline V gene sequence: CDR1 SGHRS, CDR2 YFSETQ. The chain's CDR3 is CASSPDWGRRTDTDTQYF. The CDR3 region has the DNA TGCGCCAGCAGCCCCGATTGGGGCCGTAGGACAGACACAGATACGCAGTATTTT.

J is TRBJ1-2 and V is TRBV6-2 or TRBV6-3; a weak D match, TRBD1 (5 bases). CDR3 size: 12 residues. Germline CDR1 MNHEY, CDR2 SVGEGT. Trimming removed 2 bases at V and 5 bases at J, with 6 bases between. The CDR3 DNA is TGTGCCAGCAGTTACCCAGGGTATGGCTACACCTTC. Translation: CASSYPGYGYTF.

This clone was picked up one time. The V call is TRBV7-2, the J call TRBJ1-1; a possible D gene is TRBD1 (6 bases). The CDR3 length is 16 residues. The germline CDR1 and CDR2 sequences are SGHTA and FQGNSA. Trimming took off 5 bases at V and 4 bases at J, with 20 bases between the two ends. In nucleotides, the CDR3 is TGTGCCAGCAGCGCACGCCATACAGGGATGGGCACTGAAGCTTTCTTT. It specifies CASSARHTGMGTEAFF.

The chain couples TRBV5-5 to TRBJ2-3; tentative D call: TRBD2 (6 bases). The CDR3 spans 15 residues. Germline CDR1 SGHKS, CDR2 YYEKEE (reference sequence). V was trimmed by 4 bases and J by 1 base, leaving 13 bases between them. For the CDR3, the DNA is TGTGCCAGCAGCGCCCTTAGCGGCCGCACAGATACGCAGTATTTT. Translated, it gives CASSALSGRTDTQYF.

This chain links TRBV3-1 (or the pseudogene TRBV3-2) with TRBJ1-1; 11 bases are shared with TRBD1. Germline V gives CDR1 LGHDT, CDR2 YNNKEL (reference sequence). The CDR3 is 14 residues long. V was clipped by 4 bases and J by 7 bases; unmatched bases: 5. CDR3 sequence (DNA): TGTGCCAGCAGCCCGAGGACAGGGGGCAGTGAAGCTTTCTTT. Protein: CASSPRTGGSEAFF.

V gene TRBV6-5 combines with J gene TRBJ1-2; D is uncertain. The CDR3 runs 12 residues. Per the germline V gene, CDR1 is MNHEY and CDR2 is SVGAGI. V gave up 5 bases and J gave up 4 bases, with 8 bases separating them. The CDR3 DNA is TGTGCCAGCAGTACCGGGGTCTATGGCTACACCTTC. Protein product: CASSTGVYGYTF.

J is TRBJ1-1 and V is TRBV4-1, with D possibly TRBD1 on 5 matching bases. Germline loops: CDR1 MGHRA, CDR2 YSYEKL. The CDR3 covers 14 residues. Trimming cost V 2 bases and J 3 bases, with 10 bases left between them. CDR3 loop: CASSQTDTDTEAFF. The CDR3 region has the DNA TGCGCCAGCAGCCAAACGGACACCGACACTGAAGCTTTCTTT.

V and J are TRBV4-1 and TRBJ1-6, with D possibly being TRBD1 (6 bases). This CDR3 has 14 residues. Germline V gene data show CDR1 as MGHRA and CDR2 as YSYEKL. Between the trimmed V and J ends, which lost 5 bases and 5 bases, there was a span of 10 bases. The CDR3 coding sequence is TGCGCCAGCAGCAGAACAGGGAATAATTCACCCCTCCACTTT. Translating it yields CASSRTGNNSPLHF.

This clone appeared a single time. This chain connects TRBV10-3 to TRBJ2-5, with D possibly matching TRBD2 (6 bases). Germline V gene lookup returns CDR1 ENHRY and CDR2 SYGVKD. The CDR3 runs to 16 residues. Trimming took 6 bases from V and 4 from J, leaving 21 bases between them. The DNA of the CDR3 is TGTGCCATCAGCGAGGAGGGTTCGAGAATTGGAGAGACCCAGTACTTC. Its protein product is CAISEEGSRIGETQYF.

CDR3 protein: CASSLPAGRVGTEAFF. In DNA form, the CDR3 reads TGTGCCAGCAGCCTCCCGGCAGGCAGGGTGGGAACTGAAGCTTTCTTT. J is TRBJ1-1 and V is TRBV7-9; possible D gene TRBD1, 5 bases. The CDR3 has 16 amino acids. Deletions cut 5 bases from V and 5 bases from J, with 21 bases between. The germline gives CDR1 SEHNR, CDR2 FQNEAQ (reference sequence).

This clone was counted once. The V gene is TRBV7-2, the J gene TRBJ1-6, with D perhaps TRBD1 (6 bases). Between the trimmed V and J ends, which lost 5 bases and 2 bases, there was a span of 13 bases. This CDR3 comprises 16 residues. The V gene's germline CDR1 is SGHTA and CDR2 FQGNSA. The CDR3 protein is CASSAGVSAYNSPLHF. The CDR3 region has the DNA TGTGCCAGCAGCGCAGGGGTGTCGGCCTATAATTCACCCCTCCACTTT.

This rearrangement joins TRBV7-2 to TRBJ2-3; 13 nucleotides align to TRBD2. This CDR3 is built from 16 residues. V lost 5 bases to trimming and J lost 1 base; unmatched junction nucleotides: 3. Germline V gene data show CDR1 as SGHTA and CDR2 as FQGNSA. This chain's CDR3 is CASSHGTSGGTDTQYF. The CDR3 DNA sequence: TGTGCCAGCAGCCACGGGACTAGCGGGGGCACAGATACGCAGTATTTT.